One sample yielded the 29 T cell receptor beta chains listed below, sequenced in a study of blood T cell repertoires in COVID-19. Assay used: immunoSEQ multiplex PCR; TCRdb lists only in-frame clones, some missing. The data show some 70,000 clones, roughly 70% seen once. The sequenced material came from peripheral blood. The receptors were sampled from a man aged 55 to 70 with acute or convalescent COVID-19.

In its sample, this clone was seen a few times. This rearrangement joins TRBV3-1 (or the pseudogene TRBV3-2) to TRBJ2-7; TRBD2 matches 14 bases. The CDR3 spans 16 residues. Losses at the gene ends were 3 bases for V and 2 bases for J; bases not matched to a gene: 3. The germline gives CDR1 LGHDT, CDR2 YNNKEL (reference sequence). DNA of the CDR3: TGTGCCAGCAGCCAGGGACTAGCGGGGGACCCCTACGAGCAGTACTTC. Amino acids: CASSQGLAGDPYEQYF.

This clone was seen a handful of times. The CDR3 reads CASSYSTENEAFF. The CDR3 nucleotides read TGTGCCAGCAGTTATAGCACCGAAAATGAAGCTTTCTTT. The chain combines TRBV6-5 with TRBJ1-1; unclear D gene. The CDR3 totals 13 residues. V was clipped by 3 bases and J by 7 bases, with 12 bases between them. Germline lookup yields CDR1 MNHEY and CDR2 SVGAGI.

The V call is TRBV4-2, the J call TRBJ1-1, with 7 nucleotides matching TRBD1. The CDR3 has 14 amino acids. V trimming: 1 base; J trimming: 5 bases; junction bases outside the gene matches: 4. CDR1 is LGHNA, CDR2 YNFKEQ, per germline. The CDR3 loop reads CASSQAEGATEAFF. Here the CDR3 DNA reads TGTGCCAGCAGCCAAGCGGAGGGGGCAACTGAAGCTTTCTTT.

V is TRBV19 and J is TRBJ1-2; D might be TRBD1 (6 bases). Trimming left V 2 bases short and J 10 bases short, with 20 bases between. This CDR3 is built from 15 residues. Germline-derived CDR1 and CDR2 are LNHDA and SQIVND (reference sequence). CDR3 in amino acids: CASSIRSATGTSYTF. CDR3 bases: TGTGCCAGTAGTATAAGATCGGCGACAGGAACCTCCTACACCTTC.

The rearrangement links TRBV30 to TRBJ2-2; no clear D gene. This CDR3 spans 15 amino acids. Looked up from germline, CDR1 is GTSNPN and CDR2 is SVGIG (reference sequence). V was cut by 0 bases and J by 5 bases, with 13 bases left in between. CDR3 protein: CAWSVNSARTGELFF. In DNA form, the CDR3 reads TGTGCCTGGAGTGTGAACTCCGCGAGAACCGGGGAGCTGTTTTTT.

On this clone itself: The sample carries other DNA sequences with the same CDR3. The chain combines TRBV7-3 with TRBJ2-1; D not certain. This CDR3 has 12 residues. V lost 2 bases and J 5 bases, leaving 4 bases between the germline ends. CDR1 is SGHTA, CDR2 FQGTGA, per germline. The CDR3 sequence is CASSLGHNEQFF. In DNA form, the CDR3 reads TGTGCCAGCAGCTTAGGCCACAATGAGCAGTTCTTC.

CDR3 in DNA: TGCGCCAGCAGCTTGGAAGGGGGCAGGAACACCGGGGAGCTGTTTTTT. This translates into CASSLEGGRNTGELFF. J is TRBJ2-2 and V is TRBV5-1; 7 positions agree with TRBD1. The CDR3 contains 16 residues. V shed 0 bases, J shed 1 base, and the junction held 3 bases outside the gene matches. The germline CDR1 and CDR2 sequences are SGHRS and YFSETQ.

The chain links TRBV19 to TRBJ2-1; D remains ambiguous. The CDR3 loop spans 17 amino acids. Trimming cost V 2 bases and J 6 bases, with 20 bases left between them. Germline assignment: CDR1 LNHDA and CDR2 SQIVND (reference sequence). CDR3 nucleotide sequence: TGTGCCAGTAGTATACCCCCGAATCCTAGACCCTCCAATGAGCAGTTCTTC. It specifies CASSIPPNPRPSNEQFF. Full variable domain (rest looked up from reference TRBV19 and TRBJ2-1): DGGITQSPKYLFRKEGQNVTLSCEQNLNHDAMYWYRQDPGQGLRLIYYSQIVNDFQKGDIAEGYSVSREKKESFPLTVTSAQKNPTAFYLCASSIPPNPRPSNEQFFGPGTRLTVL.

This clone was seen a few times. The V gene is TRBV3-1 (or the pseudogene TRBV3-2), the J gene TRBJ1-5; D is undetermined. Between the trimmed V and J ends, which lost 0 bases and 1 base, there was a span of 7 bases. CDR3 size: 15 residues. Germline lookup yields CDR1 LGHDT and CDR2 YNNKEL (reference sequence). As DNA, the CDR3 is TGTGCCAGCAGCCAAGACGTACAGAGCAATCAGCCCCAGCATTTT. This codes for CASSQDVQSNQPQHF.

The chain couples TRBV7-2 to TRBJ2-1, with 8 nucleotides matching TRBD2. Trimming took 3 bases from V and 5 from J; bases not matched to a gene: 3. Germline CDR1 reads SGHTA; CDR2 reads FQGNSA. The CDR3 loop spans 14 amino acids. The CDR3 protein is CASSFGGGNNEQFF. The CDR3 bases are TGTGCCAGCAGCTTCGGGGGGGGCAACAATGAGCAGTTCTTC.

The chain carries TRBV7-2 and TRBJ1-5; possibly TRBD1 for D (5 bases). This CDR3 has 16 amino acids. Trimming took 2 bases from V and 2 from J, leaving 13 bases between them. Germline CDR1 and CDR2: SGHTA and FQGNSA. Here the CDR3 DNA reads TGTGCCAGCAGCTTATTCGGGGGAATGGGCAATCAGCCCCAGCATTTT. It yields the protein CASSLFGGMGNQPQHF.

The V call is TRBV12-3 or TRBV12-4, the J call TRBJ1-1; D is ambiguous. CDR3 length: 12 amino acids. The V and J ends lost 6 bases and 6 bases respectively, with 11 bases between them. As DNA, the CDR3 is TGTGCCAGCAGACCGGGGTACGCTGAAGCTTTCTTT. It codes for CASRPGYAEAFF.

The chain recombines TRBV18 with TRBJ1-2, with 7 bases fitting TRBD1. The germline gives CDR1 KGHSH, CDR2 LQKENI. The CDR3 is 15 residues long. With 3 bases clipped from V and 8 bases from J, the junction kept 12 bases outside the gene matches. The CDR3 protein is CASSPNTGESGGYTF. The DNA of the CDR3 is TGTGCCAGCTCACCTAATACAGGGGAATCGGGCGGCTACACCTTC.

This chain connects TRBV19 to TRBJ2-2; TRBD2 might be the D (7 bases). Per germline, CDR1 LNHDA and CDR2 SQIVND (reference sequence). The V end lost 2 bases, the J end lost 4 bases, and 17 bases lay between the germline ends. CDR3 length: 17 residues. Here the CDR3 DNA reads TGTGCCAGTAGTATACTTCCCGGGGGCGGGGGCACCGGGGAGCTGTTTTTT. This gives the protein CASSILPGGGGTGELFF.

This clone was detected a few times. The chain couples TRBV2 to TRBJ2-7; D possibly corresponds to TRBD1 (5 bases). Trimming stripped 4 bases from V and 6 bases from J, with 10 bases between. The germline V gene encodes CDR1 SNHLY and CDR2 FYNNEI. This CDR3 spans 12 amino acids. The CDR3 nucleotides are TGTGCCAGCAGTGCCGACAGAACCGAGCAGTACTTC. It codes for CASSADRTEQYF.

The J gene is TRBJ2-3, the V gene TRBV24-1, with D tentatively TRBD1 (6 bases). The germline V and J ends were trimmed by 4 bases and 1 base, with 11 bases remaining between them. The length of the CDR3 is 15 residues. Germline CDR1 is KGHDR and CDR2 is SFDVKD. The CDR3 is CATSDQGQGTDTQYF. In DNA, the CDR3 is TGTGCCACCAGTGACCAGGGACAAGGCACAGATACGCAGTATTTT.

V usage is TRBV28 and J usage is TRBJ1-3; 8 bases match TRBD1. The V gene's germline CDR1 is MDHEN and CDR2 SYDVKM. V gave up 7 bases and J gave up 0 bases; unmatched junction bases: 8. The CDR3 runs to 16 residues. The CDR3 is CASNSGGAVSGNTIYF. Written as DNA, the CDR3 is TGTGCCAGCAATTCAGGGGGCGCAGTCTCTGGAAACACCATATATTTT.

The V and J genes are TRBV10-3 and TRBJ1-3, with a tentative D call TRBD1 (6 bases). Trimming stripped 1 base from V and 0 bases from J, with 10 bases between. Germline V lookup: CDR1 ENHRY, CDR2 SYGVKD. This CDR3 region has 16 residues. CDR3 coding DNA: TGTGCCATCAGTGAGTTAACAGGGAGCTCTGGAAACACCATATATTTT. It yields the protein CAISELTGSSGNTIYF.

The J gene is TRBJ1-2, the V gene TRBV6-6, with unresolved D. This CDR3 comprises 14 residues. V lost 1 base to trimming and J lost 0 bases, with 6 bases between them. Germline values: CDR1 MNHNY, CDR2 SVGAGI (reference sequence). The CDR3 region has the DNA TGTGCCAGCAGTTACTTGGCAGCTAACTATGGCTACACCTTC. Protein sequence: CASSYLAANYGYTF.

The chain is built from TRBV30 and TRBJ2-7; D gene ambiguous. The CDR3 loop spans 13 amino acids. V lost 2 bases and J lost 0, with 8 bases in between. In germline, CDR1 is GTSNPN, CDR2 SVGIG (reference sequence). The CDR3 loop reads CAWSHRDSYEQYF. CDR3 nucleotides: TGTGCCTGGAGTCACAGAGACTCCTACGAGCAGTACTTC.

This chain connects TRBV30 to TRBJ1-2, with D perhaps TRBD1 (5 bases). Germline CDR1 is GTSNPN and CDR2 is SVGIG (reference sequence). V lost 2 bases to trimming and J lost 3 bases, with 10 bases between them. The length of the CDR3 is 13 residues. In DNA, the CDR3 is TGTGCCTGGAGTTCAGGGTGGGACTATGGCTACACCTTC. Translating it yields CAWSSGWDYGYTF.

The chain uses TRBV14 and TRBJ2-5; 9 positions match TRBD1. The trim removed 5 bases at V and 3 bases at J, leaving 13 bases unmatched. The CDR3 runs to 17 residues. Germline lookup yields CDR1 SGHDN and CDR2 FVKESK. CDR3 bases: TGTGCCAGCAGCAGCCAAGGTGGGACAGGGAGTAAAGAGACCCAGTACTTC. Residues: CASSSQGGTGSKETQYF.

This chain links TRBV5-6 with TRBJ2-1, with TRBD1 matching over 7 bases. CDR3 size: 15 residues. The J segment lost 4 bases and the V segment lost 4 bases, leaving 8 bases of the junction unmatched. Germline lookup yields CDR1 SGHDT and CDR2 YYEEEE. CDR3: CASSLRDRVYNEQFF. The CDR3 DNA is TGTGCCAGCAGCCTGAGAGACAGGGTGTACAATGAGCAGTTCTTC.

J is TRBJ2-4 and V is TRBV5-6, with D possibly matching TRBD1 (6 bases). Germline CDR1 SGHDT, CDR2 YYEEEE. V lost 4 bases to trimming and J lost 7 bases, with 15 bases between them. This CDR3 region has 14 residues. The CDR3, as DNA: TGTGCCAGCAGCGCCAGGGGTTTGAGGAACATTCAGTACTTC. Its translation: CASSARGLRNIQYF.

The V call is TRBV6-5, the J call TRBJ2-2; D might be TRBD1 (5 bases). CDR1 is MNHEY and CDR2 is SVGAGI in the germline V gene. V lost 4 bases and J 0 bases, leaving 9 bases between the germline ends. This CDR3 comprises 15 residues. CDR3: CASSFDRPNTGELFF. CDR3 DNA: TGTGCCAGCAGTTTTGACAGACCGAACACCGGGGAGCTGTTTTTT.

The chain is built from TRBV10-2 and TRBJ1-6, with TRBD1 matching over 10 bases. Per the germline V gene, CDR1 is WSHSY and CDR2 is SAAADI. The V and J ends lost 0 bases and 7 bases, in that order; junction bases with no gene match: 3. CDR3 length: 16 amino acids. CDR3 residues: CASSESGTGVNSPLHF. The CDR3 nucleotides read TGCGCCAGCAGTGAGTCTGGGACAGGGGTGAATTCACCCCTCCACTTT.

The chain uses TRBV4-2 and TRBJ1-1; D is perhaps TRBD1 (6 bases). There are 14 residues in the CDR3. CDR1 and CDR2 from the germline V gene are LGHNA and YNFKEQ. Trimming shortened V by 1 base and J by 1 base, and 7 bases separated the two germline ends. This chain's CDR3 is CASSQGTENTEAFF. Here the CDR3 DNA reads TGTGCCAGCAGCCAAGGGACAGAGAACACTGAAGCTTTCTTT.

The sample holds a few counts of this clone. The rearrangement joins TRBV15 to TRBJ2-3; D not resolved. Trimming shortened V by 5 bases and J by 0 bases, and 6 bases separated the two germline ends. The CDR3 runs 13 residues. Per germline, CDR1 LNHNV and CDR2 YYDKDF (reference sequence). CDR3 sequence: CATSHYSTDTQYF. In DNA, the CDR3 is TGTGCCACCAGCCACTATAGCACAGATACGCAGTATTTT.

The V call is TRBV10-3, the J call TRBJ2-3; TRBD2 might be the D (9 bases). CDR1 and CDR2 (germline): ENHRY, SYGVKD. This CDR3 comprises 14 residues. Between the trimmed V and J ends, which lost 10 bases and 5 bases, there was a span of 19 bases. Here the CDR3 reads CATGGLAGRDTQYF. The CDR3 nucleotides read TGTGCCACAGGGGGCCTAGCGGGGAGAGATACGCAGTATTTT.